This T cell receptor (beta chain) was observed in a study of Ad26.COV2.S vaccination and SARS-CoV-2 variants. Study-level information: Each vaccinee took Ad26.COV2.S intramuscularly, once or twice 56 days apart.

The CDR3 is made up of 14 amino acids. Germline V gene lookup returns CDR1 SQVTM and CDR2 ANQGSEA. V was trimmed by 6 bases and J by 5 bases, leaving 20 bases between them. Treatment defined: some 19 received Ad26.COV2.S at low or high dose, single or two shots; several received placebo; per-sample allocation not given. The samples date from day 63 after the first vaccine or placebo injection. Donor was an adult aged 18-55 years in Boston. An Ad26 vector was used to express Wuhan-strain SARS-CoV-2 spike as the vaccine. Notes on this clone: Its antigen remains unknown.

The study, taken as a whole, reports: Marked by substantial breadth, spike-specific CD8+ and CD4+ T cell responses were reportedly seen after vaccination.

Repertoires were generated with immunoSEQ multiplex PCR, while TCRdb's copy carries only in-frame clones and drops some. The table shows 380,000 or so clones, with more than 85% occurring only once. This TCR came from a person between 18 and 65 years old who received the Ad26.COV2.S COVID-19 vaccine or a placebo. The V call is TRBV29-1, the J call TRBJ2-7; the D gene is possibly TRBD1 (6 bases). Specimen: peripheral blood, collected in a trial of Ad26.COV2.S vaccine versus placebo. Here the CDR3 reads CSVRLAGASDEQYF. The CDR3 DNA reads as TGCAGCGTCAGATTAGCAGGGGCTTCTGACGAGCAGTACTTC.